This passage covers 8 T cell receptor beta chains from one sample sequenced in a study of blood T cell repertoires in COVID-19. Some clones are missing from TCRdb's copy, which holds only in-frame ones; the method was immunoSEQ multiplex PCR. The table lists about 380,000 clones, 87% of them singletons. The material sequenced was PBMCs or T cells enriched from blood (not recorded which). The origin of the receptors is a woman aged 25 to 39 who had recovered from COVID-19.

This sequence joins TRBV6-6 and TRBJ1-5, with a weak D call TRBD1 (6 bases). The CDR3 has 16 residues. V was shortened by 0 bases and J by 3 bases, with 12 bases between the two germline ends. The V gene's germline CDR1 is MNHNY and CDR2 SVGAGI (reference sequence). The CDR3 here is CASSYSQGRFNQPQHF. The CDR3 nucleotides are TGTGCCAGCAGTTACTCCCAGGGGAGATTCAATCAGCCCCAGCATTTT.

V is TRBV29-1 and J is TRBJ1-2, with 8 positions matching TRBD1. Germline CDR1 and CDR2: SQVTM and ANQGSEA. V gave up 1 base and J gave up 8 bases; unmatched junction bases: 18. The CDR3 runs to 17 residues. The CDR3 loop is CSVEVMEDRTGRYGYTF. The CDR3 DNA follows: TGCAGCGTTGAAGTAATGGAAGATCGGACAGGGCGTTACGGCTACACCTTC.

The V and J genes are TRBV27 and TRBJ1-2, with 7 bases that match TRBD1. The CDR3 loop spans 15 amino acids. After removal of 6 bases from V and 0 bases from J, the junction contained 7 bases not matched to a gene. Germline V gene lookup returns CDR1 MNHEY and CDR2 SMNVEV (reference sequence). The CDR3 spells CASRKTGTANYGYTF. The DNA of the CDR3 is TGTGCCAGCAGAAAAACCGGGACAGCTAACTATGGCTACACCTTC.

The chain couples TRBV4-1 to TRBJ2-2; 7 bases align to TRBD2. With V trimmed by 0 bases and J by 2 bases, 6 bases remained unmatched. The germline CDR1 and CDR2 sequences are MGHRA and YSYEKL. The CDR3 covers 17 residues. Here the CDR3 DNA reads TGCGCCAGCAGCCAAGATCGGCGGGGGATTAACACCGGGGAGCTGTTTTTT. Its translation is CASSQDRRGINTGELFF.

The chain recombines TRBV2 with TRBJ1-2, with 7 positions matching TRBD1. V shed 6 bases, J shed 6 bases, and the junction held 7 bases outside the gene matches. CDR1 SNHLY and CDR2 FYNNEI come from the germline V gene. CDR3 length equals 13 residues. CDR3 region: CASRDGTVNGYTF. As DNA, the CDR3 is TGTGCCAGCAGGGATGGGACAGTAAATGGCTACACCTTC.

This chain joins TRBV28 and TRBJ1-6; D unclear. CDR1 is MDHEN, CDR2 SYDVKM, per germline. Trimming stripped 5 bases from V and 9 bases from J, with 14 bases between. The CDR3 covers 14 residues. CDR3 amino acids: CASSPQAVGSPLHF. The CDR3 DNA reads as TGTGCCAGCAGTCCCCAGGCTGTAGGTTCACCCCTCCACTTT.

This chain joins TRBV28 and TRBJ1-1, with D unclear. CDR1 is MDHEN, CDR2 SYDVKM, per germline. The germline V and J ends were trimmed by 6 bases and 11 bases, with 22 bases remaining between them. This CDR3 comprises 14 residues. CDR3 sequence (DNA): TGTGCCAGCAGCTCCGATAGGCGGGAGGGTGCGGCTTTCTTT. It encodes CASSSDRREGAAFF.

The chain uses TRBV28 and TRBJ2-1; unclear D gene. CDR3 length: 15 amino acids. Trimming left V 2 bases short and J 0 bases short, with 8 bases between. Germline V gene sequence: CDR1 MDHEN, CDR2 SYDVKM. In DNA, the CDR3 is TGTGCCAGCAGTTTACCCCCCAGCTCCTACAATGAGCAGTTCTTC. Translated, it gives CASSLPPSSYNEQFF.